This T cell receptor (beta chain) was sequenced during a study of blood T cell repertoires in COVID-19. In the study overall: Material from acute and convalescent COVID-19 was sourced from the United States, Italy and Spain. PBMCs, B-cell-depleted T cells, or T cells provided the cDNA or gDNA that made up the material.

Seattle patients were enrolled while actively infected and followed longitudinally. V lost 0 bases, J lost 2 bases, and 7 bases stayed unmatched. CDR1 is PRHDT and CDR2 is FYEKMQ in the germline V gene (reference sequence). The CDR3 length is 16 residues. Per the original methods: Reference gene primer amplification yielded estimated nucleated cell counts. Assay: immunoSEQ multiplex PCR; the TCRdb copy retains only in-frame clones and omits some. That table supplies the V and J calls and clone size; D and trimming were determined from the DNA. The sample lists about 340,000 clones; approximately 87% were seen once.

This TCR was recovered from a woman in her 50s with COVID-19, enrolled during active disease. The sample taken for sequencing was peripheral blood. The chain carries TRBV13 and TRBJ2-7; TRBD2 matches at 7 bases. The CDR3 coding sequence is TGTGCCAGCAGCTTAGGTCGGCTAGCGGCGGCCTACGAGCAGTACTTC. Its protein product is CASSLGRLAAAYEQYF. Supplemented by reference TRBV13 and TRBJ2-7, the full variable domain reads AAGVIQSPRHLIKEKRETATLKCYPIPRHDTVYWYQQGPGQDPQFLISFYEKMQSDKGSIPDRFSAQQFSDYHSELNMSSLELGDSALYFCASSLGRLAAAYEQYFGPGTRLTVT.